This T cell receptor beta chain was found in a study of vaccination effects on CD4 cells after COVID-19. Study-level results: Limitations: small convalescent group and missing early post-infection timepoints. After vaccination, at late timepoints, clones induced by infection and by vaccine contracted markedly.

Clones were sequenced by immunoSEQ multiplex PCR, and TCRdb holds only the in-frame ones, with some missing. The sample includes tens of thousands of clones, roughly 87% of them seen just once. CDR3 size: 14 residues. V lost 1 base and J lost 4, with 11 bases in between. CDR1 SGHRS and CDR2 YFSETQ come from the germline V gene. Regarding this clone: What it recognizes is unknown.

Around day 10 of culture, CD4+ T cells were separated out. The study found no prior SARS-CoV-2 infection in the vaccine recipients, who tested negative for nucleocapsid antibodies. The chain recombines TRBV5-1 with TRBJ1-2; no definite D call. The specimen comprised CD4+ T cells from PBMCs cultured without peptide, sampled before COVID-19 vaccination. This clonotype was sampled from a human donor who received a COVID-19 vaccine. The CDR3 spells CASSLIPGSYGYTF. DNA for the CDR3: TGCGCCAGCAGCTTGATCCCAGGCAGCTATGGCTACACCTTC.